Listed here are 31 T cell receptor beta chains from one sample, sequenced in a study of shared clonotypes between healthy human individuals. Method: immunoSEQ multiplex PCR; TCRdb's copy keeps in-frame clones and lacks some. The sample carries a few million clones, approximately 96% recorded once. Specimen: naive CD4+ T cells sorted from blood. Subset given: CD45RA+ positively selected. The receptors here all came from a man aged 18 to 30 in good health.

The J gene is TRBJ1-2, the V gene TRBV7-2; 7 nucleotides match TRBD1. Per the germline V gene, CDR1 is SGHTA and CDR2 is FQGNSA. The ends lost 5 bases at V and 4 bases at J; junction bases unmatched: 13. This CDR3 is built from 16 residues. CDR3 loop: CASSPLPDRVGYGYTF. The CDR3 region has the DNA TGTGCCAGCAGCCCCCTGCCTGACAGGGTTGGCTATGGCTACACCTTC.

The V gene is TRBV9, the J gene TRBJ2-1; 7 bases are shared with TRBD2. The CDR3 has 17 amino acids. V dropped 0 bases and J dropped 0; count of bases not matched to a gene: 6. Germline V gene lookup returns CDR1 SGDLS and CDR2 YYNGEE. The CDR3 is CASSVDPRGSSYNEQFF. CDR3 nucleotides: TGTGCCAGCAGCGTAGACCCTCGCGGGAGCTCCTACAATGAGCAGTTCTTC.

The chain joins TRBV4-1 to TRBJ2-1; tentatively, D is TRBD1 or TRBD2 (6 bases each). The CDR3 spans 15 residues. The V gene's germline CDR1 is MGHRA and CDR2 YSYEKL. V was trimmed by 2 bases and J by 6 bases, leaving 14 bases between them. CDR3 bases: TGCGCCAGCAGCCAATGGGGGGCGCAAGGCAATGAGCAGTTCTTC. Residues: CASSQWGAQGNEQFF.

This rearrangement joins TRBV30 to TRBJ1-4; D remains ambiguous. V lost 0 bases and J 7 bases, leaving 12 bases between the germline ends. This CDR3 is built from 14 residues. The germline gives CDR1 GTSNPN, CDR2 SVGIG (reference sequence). The CDR3 coding sequence is TGTGCCTGGAGTGTACCGGGTTGGTCTGAAAAACTGTTTTTT. Protein: CAWSVPGWSEKLFF.

The chain links TRBV19 to TRBJ1-2, with D hard to call. Trimming took 1 base from V and 3 from J, leaving 6 bases between them. The germline CDR1 and CDR2 sequences are LNHDA and SQIVND (reference sequence). The CDR3 is 13 amino acids. The CDR3 reads CASSIGWYYGYTF. The CDR3 nucleotides are TGTGCCAGTAGTATAGGGTGGTACTATGGCTACACCTTC.

The chain combines TRBV29-1 with TRBJ1-2; TRBD1 aligns across 8 bases. Germline V gene data show CDR1 as SQVTM and CDR2 as ANQGSEA. V gave up 7 bases and J gave up 3 bases; unmatched junction bases: 4. This CDR3 region has 12 residues. CDR3 residues: CSAGTGDYGYTF. The DNA for the CDR3 is TGCAGCGCTGGGACAGGCGACTATGGCTACACCTTC.

A note on this clone: Additional DNA sequences in this sample encode the identical CDR3. The V gene is TRBV30, the J gene TRBJ2-1; 10 bases fit TRBD2. J was trimmed by 7 bases and V by 4 bases; bases with no gene match: 1. Germline CDR1 and CDR2: GTSNPN and SVGIG (reference sequence). The CDR3 has 12 residues. The CDR3 region has the DNA TGTGCCTGGACTAGCGGGAGAAATGAGCAGTTCTTC. Translated: CAWTSGRNEQFF.

Of note for this clone: The sample contains more than one DNA sequence encoding this CDR3. The V and J genes are TRBV5-1 and TRBJ2-3; D is possibly TRBD1 or TRBD2 (5 bases each). Germline lookup yields CDR1 SGHRS and CDR2 YFSETQ. Trimming took off 0 bases at V and 2 bases at J, with 7 bases between the two ends. This CDR3 spans 14 amino acids. CDR3 nucleotides: TGCGCCAGCAGCTTGGAGGGACCCACAGATACGCAGTATTTT. Residues: CASSLEGPTDTQYF.

V is TRBV11-2 and J is TRBJ2-5; D is uncertain. The CDR3 is 14 residues long. V lost 2 bases and J 5 bases, leaving 12 bases between the germline ends. The germline gives CDR1 SGHAT, CDR2 FQNNGV. The CDR3 sequence: CASSLNLVGETQYF. As DNA, the CDR3 is TGTGCCAGCAGCTTAAATCTGGTCGGGGAGACCCAGTACTTC. Full variable domain (remainder filled in from reference TRBV11-2 and TRBJ2-5): EAGVAQSPRYKIIEKRQSVAFWCNPISGHATLYWYQQILGQGPKLLIQFQNNGVVDDSQLPKDRFSAERLKGVDSTLKIQPAKLEDSAVYLCASSLNLVGETQYFGPGTRLLVL.

The V call is TRBV7-9, the J call TRBJ1-6; D remains unclear. This CDR3 comprises 15 residues. Trimming took off 4 bases at V and 4 bases at J, with 11 bases between the two ends. Germline V gene sequence: CDR1 SEHNR, CDR2 FQNEAQ (reference sequence). DNA of the CDR3: TGTGCCAGCAGCTCGAGTGGGAGATATAATTCACCCCTCCACTTT. Residues: CASSSSGRYNSPLHF.

The chain uses TRBV7-2 and TRBJ1-6, with TRBD1 matching 7 bases. Losses at the gene ends were 5 bases for V and 9 bases for J; bases not matched to a gene: 4. Germline V gene lookup returns CDR1 SGHTA and CDR2 FQGNSA. The CDR3 covers 13 residues. The CDR3 DNA reads as TGTGCCAGCAGCGCCGACAGGGCTTCACCCCTCCACTTT. This codes for CASSADRASPLHF.

As for this clone: A read error may account for a junction end that differs from germline. This chain links TRBV7-7 with TRBJ2-5; D unclear. The CDR3 runs 15 residues. CDR1 and CDR2 (germline): SSHAT, FNYEAQ (reference sequence). CDR3 DNA sequence: TGTGCTAGCAGCTTAGCCCCCCCGGGCAGAGAGACCCAGTACTTC. Amino acid sequence: CASSLAPPGRETQYF.

The rearrangement links TRBV7-9 to TRBJ1-1; no clear D gene. The CDR3 covers 15 residues. V was pared by 5 bases and J by 6 bases, with 19 bases between. Per the germline V gene, CDR1 is SEHNR and CDR2 is FQNEAQ (reference sequence). DNA for the CDR3: TGTGCCAGCAGCCCTCGAGGGTCGGGGATCCCTGAAGCTTTCTTT. Translating it yields CASSPRGSGIPEAFF.

The chain uses TRBV9 and TRBJ2-3, with D maybe TRBD2 (6 bases). This CDR3 contains 16 residues. Germline CDR1 and CDR2: SGDLS and YYNGEE. Trimming cost V 3 bases and J 4 bases, with 18 bases left between them. CDR3 residues: CASSGGASGRPDTQYF. The CDR3 DNA reads TGTGCCAGCAGCGGGGGAGCAAGCGGGCGCCCAGATACGCAGTATTTT. The full variable domain, its missing parts supplied by reference TRBV9 and TRBJ2-3, is DSGVTQTPKHLITATGQRVTLRCSPRSGDLSVYWYQQSLDQGLQFLIQYYNGEERAKGNILERFSAQQFPDLHSELNLSSLELGDSALYFCASSGGASGRPDTQYFGPGTRLTVL.

Comments on this clone: This sample includes further DNA sequences coding for the same CDR3. CDR3 coding DNA: TGTGCCAGCACCGAGACAGGGCCCCCCTACGAGCAGTACTTC. This codes for CASTETGPPYEQYF. This chain joins TRBV6-1 and TRBJ2-7; 7 bases line up with TRBD1. The CDR3 is 14 amino acids. Germline trimming cut 7 bases from V and 2 bases from J; bases unmatched to any gene: 8. Germline V gene sequence: CDR1 MNHNS, CDR2 SASEGT.

The chain combines TRBV5-1 with TRBJ2-5, with TRBD2 as a possible D gene (6 bases). CDR3 length: 17 amino acids. Per germline, CDR1 SGHRS and CDR2 YFSETQ. Trimming took 0 bases from V and 4 from J, leaving 19 bases between them. CDR3 nucleotides: TGCGCCAGCAGCTTGGGATATGGGACTGATGTACGAGAGACCCAGTACTTC. The encoded protein is CASSLGYGTDVRETQYF.

The rearrangement uses TRBV7-2 and TRBJ2-7; unclear D gene. CDR3 length equals 14 residues. Germline V CDR1 and CDR2: SGHTA, FQGNSA. V gave up 1 base and J gave up 5 bases, with 12 bases separating them. The CDR3 loop reads CASSLGTVSHEQYF. The CDR3, as DNA: TGTGCCAGCAGCTTAGGTACAGTCAGCCACGAGCAGTACTTC.

This clone has just one count. The V call is TRBV5-6, the J call TRBJ1-1, with D possibly TRBD1 on 6 matching bases. The CDR3 contains 15 residues. Trimming shortened V by 0 bases and J by 0 bases, and 9 bases separated the two germline ends. From germline, CDR1 is SGHDT and CDR2 YYEEEE. The CDR3 here is CASSLVDRLNTEAFF. In DNA form, the CDR3 reads TGTGCCAGCAGCTTGGTGGACAGATTGAACACTGAAGCTTTCTTT.

The chain couples TRBV4-1 to TRBJ2-7; D is possibly TRBD2 (6 bases). Germline V CDR1 and CDR2: MGHRA, YSYEKL. The CDR3 totals 12 residues. V was cut by 10 bases and J by 5 bases, with 15 bases left in between. CDR3 DNA: TGCGCCATACCGGGACTCATGCACGAGCAGTACTTC. Its protein is CAIPGLMHEQYF.

This clone has only a few counts. The identical CDR3 is also encoded by other nucleotide sequences in the sample. V is TRBV5-6 and J is TRBJ1-2, with 8 nucleotides matching TRBD1. This CDR3 contains 13 residues. The V and J ends lost 4 bases and 2 bases, in that order; junction bases with no gene match: 1. Looked up from germline, CDR1 is SGHDT and CDR2 is YYEEEE. CDR3 bases: TGTGCCAGCAGCCGACAGGGGAACTATGGCTACACCTTC. It yields the protein CASSRQGNYGYTF.

This rearrangement joins TRBV7-2 to TRBJ2-3; D remains unclear. Between the trimmed V and J ends, which lost 4 bases and 4 bases, there was a span of 9 bases. The CDR3 extends over 13 amino acids. Germline V gene data show CDR1 as SGHTA and CDR2 as FQGNSA. The CDR3 DNA follows: TGTGCCAGCAGCTCAAACCAAGCAGATACGCAGTATTTT. Amino acids: CASSSNQADTQYF.

A remark on this clone: In the same sample, other DNA sequences code for this CDR3. The rearrangement links TRBV5-1 to TRBJ2-2; D uncertain. Germline CDR1 is SGHRS and CDR2 is YFSETQ. Between the trimmed V and J ends, which lost 2 bases and 2 bases, there was a span of 7 bases. The CDR3 is 14 residues long. This CDR3 reads CASSFGGNTGELFF. The CDR3 coding sequence is TGCGCCAGCAGCTTCGGCGGTAACACCGGGGAGCTGTTTTTT.

This chain joins TRBV7-2 and TRBJ2-7; D gene ambiguous. The CDR3 loop spans 13 amino acids. Trimming took 2 bases from V and 1 from J, leaving 6 bases between them. The germline gives CDR1 SGHTA, CDR2 FQGNSA. CDR3 sequence (DNA): TGTGCCAGCAGCTTAAACTGGTCCTACGAGCAGTACTTC. Amino acids: CASSLNWSYEQYF.

CDR3 coding DNA: TGTGCCAGCAGCTATCAGGACAGCTCTGGGGCCAACGTCCTGACTTTC. Translated, it gives CASSYQDSSGANVLTF. The rearrangement uses TRBV9 and TRBJ2-6; tentatively, D is TRBD1 (6 bases). Trimming stripped 4 bases from V and 0 bases from J, with 11 bases between. The CDR3 consists of 16 residues. Germline-derived CDR1 and CDR2 are SGDLS and YYNGEE.

The chain links TRBV7-3 to TRBJ1-1; D not resolved. Germline V gives CDR1 SGHTA, CDR2 FQGTGA. The CDR3 is 14 residues long. V was clipped by 6 bases and J by 0 bases, with 11 bases between them. The CDR3 DNA follows: TGTGCCAGCAGTGCGACGGCGCTGAACACTGAAGCTTTCTTT. Translated, it gives CASSATALNTEAFF. The full variable domain, with the rest looked up from reference TRBV7-3 and TRBJ1-1, is GAGVSQTPSNKVTEKGKYVELRCDPISGHTALYWYRQSLGQGPEFLIYFQGTGAADDSGLPNDRFFAVRPEGSVSTLKIQRTERGDSAVYLCASSATALNTEAFFGQGTRLTVV.

This chain uses TRBV28 with TRBJ1-2, with 7 bases identical to TRBD1. Germline CDR1 and CDR2: MDHEN and SYDVKM. The CDR3 is made up of 14 amino acids. V dropped 4 bases and J dropped 8; count of bases not matched to a gene: 10. CDR3 protein: CASSSDRVYSGYTF. The DNA of the CDR3 is TGTGCCAGCAGTTCCGACAGGGTCTATTCGGGCTACACCTTC.

The rearrangement uses TRBV6-5 and TRBJ2-1; TRBD2 aligns across 7 bases. In germline, CDR1 is MNHEY, CDR2 SVGAGI. V gave up 2 bases and J gave up 7 bases; unmatched junction bases: 2. The CDR3 is made up of 13 amino acids. CDR3 sequence: CASSYAGVNEQFF. The CDR3 bases are TGTGCCAGCAGTTACGCGGGAGTGAATGAGCAGTTCTTC.

V is TRBV15 and J is TRBJ1-1, with a weak D call TRBD1 (5 bases). Between the trimmed V and J ends, which lost 0 bases and 1 base, there was a span of 9 bases. Germline CDR1 LNHNV, CDR2 YYDKDF (reference sequence). The CDR3 consists of 15 residues. For the CDR3, the DNA is TGTGCCACCAGCAGAGAGGCAGGGTGGAACACTGAAGCTTTCTTT. Amino acid sequence: CATSREAGWNTEAFF. Combining the CDR3 with reference TRBV15 and TRBJ1-1 gives the whole variable domain DAMVIQNPRYQVTQFGKPVTLSCSQTLNHNVMYWYQQKSSQAPKLLFHYYDKDFNNEADTPDNFQSRRPNTSFCFLDIRSPGLGDTAMYLCATSREAGWNTEAFFGQGTRLTVV.

V gene TRBV4-1 combines with J gene TRBJ2-1, with 8 bases fitting TRBD2. Trimming cost V 5 bases and J 0 bases; bases outside gene matches: 6. This CDR3 has 16 residues. Germline CDR1 reads MGHRA; CDR2 reads YSYEKL. In DNA form, the CDR3 reads TGCGCCAGCAGCTATCTAGCGGGTTTCTCCTACAATGAGCAGTTCTTC. It specifies CASSYLAGFSYNEQFF.

The V and J genes are TRBV6-6 and TRBJ2-1; 7 bases match TRBD2. This CDR3 region has 14 residues. Trimming cost V 4 bases and J 6 bases; bases outside gene matches: 6. From germline, CDR1 is MNHNY and CDR2 SVGAGI (reference sequence). The CDR3 bases are TGTGCCAGCAGTTCGCTCGGCGGGAGCAATGAGCAGTTCTTC. It is translated as CASSSLGGSNEQFF.

The DNA for the CDR3 is TGTGCCACCGGATTGGTGGGCGGGAGTAGATACGAGCAGTACTTC. Residues: CATGLVGGSRYEQYF. This rearrangement joins TRBV7-2 to TRBJ2-7; 7 bases map to TRBD2. This CDR3 has 15 residues. J gave up 4 bases and V 10 bases, and 16 bases lay outside the gene matches. Looked up from germline, CDR1 is SGHTA and CDR2 is FQGNSA.